This T cell receptor beta chain was found in a study of blood T cell repertoires in COVID-19. The wider study: Material from acute and convalescent COVID-19 was sourced from the United States, Italy and Spain.

Which cohort a participant joined came from the clinical history participants gave. Donors in Cohort 3 who had recovered were those with two negative PCRs, healthcare professional clearance, or resolution of their symptoms. Original processing methods: Reference gene primer amplification gave nucleated cell count estimates. Sequencing was performed with immunoSEQ multiplex PCR; in TCRdb, only in-frame clones are kept and a portion is missing. For V, J and clone size, that table is used; D and trimming come from the DNA. Of 300,000 to 400,000 clones listed, more than 85% are singletons. This clone has more than one count but fewer than ten. Sequences were obtained from PBMCs or T cells enriched from blood (not recorded which). The receptor comes from a woman aged 25-40 years who had recovered from COVID-19.

As DNA, the CDR3 is TGTGCCAGCAGCTTGGGACAGGGGGCGGCCTACGAGCAGTACTTC. Its protein product is CASSLGQGAAYEQYF. V is TRBV11-2 and J is TRBJ2-7; 12 bases are a match to TRBD1. V was clipped by 3 bases and J by 2 bases; unmatched bases: 2. The germline V gene encodes CDR1 SGHAT and CDR2 FQNNGV. CDR3 length equals 15 residues. Filled out from reference TRBV11-2 and TRBJ2-7, the complete variable domain reads EAGVAQSPRYKIIEKRQSVAFWCNPISGHATLYWYQQILGQGPKLLIQFQNNGVVDDSQLPKDRFSAERLKGVDSTLKIQPAKLEDSAVYLCASSLGQGAAYEQYFGPGTRLTVT.